This paragraph reports one T cell receptor (beta chain). This sample is part of a study of OX40 agonist ivuxolimab in advanced cancers. The ends lost 5 bases at V and 5 bases at J; junction bases unmatched: 11. The CDR3 sequence is 16 residues long. CDR1 is MNHEY, CDR2 SMNVEV, per germline (reference sequence). Repertoires were generated with immunoSEQ multiplex PCR, while TCRdb's copy carries only in-frame clones and drops some. This table holds tens of thousands of clones, around four fifths found once. The receptor's source is an adult with an advanced solid tumor such as melanoma, head and neck, liver or kidney cancer. Source: CD4+ or CD8+ T cells sorted from blood, taken in a trial of the OX40 agonist ivuxolimab. The chain uses TRBV27 and TRBJ1-3, with 8 bases lining up with TRBD1. The CDR3 nucleotides are TGTGCCAGCAGTCCAGCCCCCGGACAGGGTAGAAACACCATATATTTT. It is translated as CASSPAPGQGRNTIYF.